The 23 T cell receptor beta chains below were found in one sample sequenced in a study of vaccination and CD4 T cells after COVID-19. Described treatment: approximately nine-day PBMC culture with coronavirus spike peptide pools or control peptides (ViraFEST assay). For these TCRs, the target antigens are not known. The study sequenced cultured CD4+ T cell DNA using the Oncomine TCR Beta short-read assay. TCRdb used MiXCR to reprocess the PCR reads, holding one entry per CDR3 protein. The top ten hold 7% to 8.5% of the sample, which has about 20,000 distinct CDR3 sequences, around half seen once. The sequenced sample consisted of CD4+ T cells from blood, cultured in vitro. The receptors come from a human donor who had recovered from COVID-19.

This chain links TRBV27 with TRBJ1-5; D may be TRBD1 (5 bases). This CDR3 is 15 amino acids long. The V gene's germline CDR1 is MNHEY and CDR2 SMNVEV (reference sequence). V lost 6 bases to trimming and J lost 5 bases, with 17 bases between them. This CDR3 reads CASRRFDGDDQPQHF. The DNA for the CDR3 is TGTGCCAGCAGGAGGTTCGATGGGGACGATCAGCCCCAGCATTTT.

The rearrangement links TRBV6-2 or TRBV6-3 to TRBJ2-5, with 9 positions matching TRBD2. J lost 5 bases, V lost 4 bases, and 17 bases had no gene match. CDR1 is MNHEY, CDR2 SVGEGT, per germline. The CDR3 has 18 amino acids. The DNA for the CDR3 is TGTGCCAGCAGTTTGACCCCGGGGCTAGCGGGATTTTGGGAGACCCAGTACTTC. Translated: CASSLTPGLAGFWETQYF.

V and J are TRBV7-8 and TRBJ2-7; the match to TRBD2 covers 8 bases. CDR3 length: 15 residues. Germline assignment: CDR1 SGHVS and CDR2 FQNEAQ. With 5 bases clipped from V and 3 bases from J, the junction kept 9 bases outside the gene matches. In nucleotides, the CDR3 is TGTGCCAGCAGCCTCTCGGGACTAGTAAGCTACGAGCAGTACTTC. Translation gives CASSLSGLVSYEQYF. The complete variable domain, with remaining parts taken from reference TRBV7-8 and TRBJ2-7, reads GAGVSQSPRYKVAKRGQDVALRCDPISGHVSLFWYQQALGQGPEFLTYFQNEAQLDKSGLPSDRFFAERPEGSVSTLKIQRTQQEDSAVYLCASSLSGLVSYEQYFGPGTRLTVT.

There are a few counts of this clonotype. This CDR3 is CASSSVRTGERETQYF. The CDR3 DNA sequence: TGTGCCAGCAGTTCGGTCCGGACAGGGGAGCGGGAGACCCAGTACTTC. This rearrangement joins TRBV27 to TRBJ2-5, with TRBD1 matching 9 bases. This CDR3 is 16 amino acids long. V was clipped by 4 bases and J by 5 bases; unmatched bases: 11. Germline V gives CDR1 MNHEY, CDR2 SMNVEV (reference sequence).

The rearrangement links TRBV7-2 to TRBJ1-5; TRBD1 matches 9 bases. Germline V gives CDR1 SGHTA, CDR2 FQGNSA. V gave up 3 bases and J gave up 7 bases; unmatched junction bases: 1. The CDR3 runs 13 residues. CDR3 sequence (DNA): TGTGCCAGCAGCTTTGGACAGGGGCAGCCCCAGCATTTT. Translating it yields CASSFGQGQPQHF.

V and J are TRBV7-6 and TRBJ2-7; D remains unclear. The length of the CDR3 is 16 residues. Germline V CDR1 and CDR2: SGHVS, FNYEAQ. V was trimmed by 6 bases and J by 0 bases, leaving 18 bases between them. Written as DNA, the CDR3 is TGTGCCAGCAGGCCCAACCAATCGGATTTCTCCTACGAGCAGTACTTC. This encodes CASRPNQSDFSYEQYF.

This chain connects TRBV6-2 or TRBV6-3 to TRBJ1-2, with D maybe TRBD1 (5 bases). V gave up 0 bases and J gave up 8 bases, with 19 bases separating them. The CDR3 contains 16 residues. Germline values: CDR1 MNHEY, CDR2 SVGEGT. The chain's CDR3 is CASSYSGSRASEGYTF. In nucleotides, the CDR3 is TGTGCCAGCAGTTACTCGGGTAGCAGGGCCTCGGAAGGCTACACCTTC.

The rearrangement links TRBV7-3 to TRBJ2-2; D may be TRBD1 (6 bases). Trimming took 5 bases from V and 6 from J, leaving 16 bases between them. CDR1 is SGHTA, CDR2 FQGTGA, per germline. The CDR3 loop spans 15 amino acids. CDR3 loop: CASSHGQKVAGELFF. CDR3 in DNA: TGTGCCAGCAGCCATGGACAGAAGGTGGCCGGGGAGCTGTTTTTT.

A few counts support this clonotype. The chain employs TRBV19 and TRBJ1-2; perhaps TRBD1 as D (6 bases). The CDR3 length is 15 residues. Germline CDR1 reads LNHDA; CDR2 reads SQIVND (reference sequence). The V end was cut by 7 bases, the J end by 2 bases, with 17 bases between. CDR3 amino acids: CASIGQRASNYGYTF. DNA of the CDR3: TGTGCCAGTATTGGACAGCGGGCCTCGAACTATGGCTACACCTTC.

This clonotype was seen once. The chain employs TRBV7-9 and TRBJ1-2; 8 nucleotides agree with TRBD1. Germline CDR1 reads SEHNR; CDR2 reads FQNEAQ (reference sequence). This CDR3 spans 18 amino acids. The junction had 14 bases not matched to a gene; V was cut back by 2 bases and J by 3 bases. The DNA of the CDR3 is TGTGCCAGCAGCTTATCCGGGGGCGGACAGGGTTGGGACTATGGCTACACCTTC. It is translated as CASSLSGGGQGWDYGYTF.

V and J are TRBV7-2 and TRBJ1-2; unclear D gene. V was trimmed by 3 bases and J by 5 bases, leaving 4 bases between them. CDR3 length equals 11 residues. In germline, CDR1 is SGHTA, CDR2 FQGNSA. This chain's CDR3 is CASSLVYGYTF. CDR3 DNA: TGTGCCAGCAGCTTGGTGTATGGCTACACCTTC.

The gene calls are TRBV7-2 and TRBJ1-6; D perhaps matches TRBD1 (6 bases). This CDR3 region has 13 residues. Trimming pared 2 bases from V and 10 bases from J, leaving 9 bases between. Germline CDR1 SGHTA, CDR2 FQGNSA. The CDR3 loop is CASSLRGLSPLHF. The CDR3, as DNA: TGTGCCAGCAGCTTAAGGGGGTTGTCACCCCTCCACTTT.

V gene TRBV7-8 combines with J gene TRBJ2-3, with TRBD2 matching 11 bases. The CDR3 has 16 residues. With V trimmed by 3 bases and J by 4 bases, 6 bases remained unmatched. The germline CDR1 and CDR2 sequences are SGHVS and FQNEAQ. The CDR3 sequence: CASSFDSGRAADTQYF. The CDR3 coding sequence is TGTGCCAGCAGCTTTGATAGCGGGAGGGCCGCAGATACGCAGTATTTT.

The V call is TRBV2, the J call TRBJ1-1; possible D gene TRBD1, 6 bases. The germline CDR1 and CDR2 sequences are SNHLY and FYNNEI. CDR3 length equals 12 residues. V was cut by 8 bases and J by 8 bases, with 15 bases left in between. The CDR3, as DNA: TGTGCCAGCTGCTTACAGGGATTCGAAGCTTTCTTT. This translates into CASCLQGFEAFF.

This clonotype has a handful of counts. V gene TRBV7-2 combines with J gene TRBJ1-1; 8 bases fit TRBD1. V gave up 5 bases and J gave up 5 bases; unmatched junction bases: 7. This CDR3 spans 14 amino acids. Germline V gene data show CDR1 as SGHTA and CDR2 as FQGNSA. The CDR3 sequence is CASSPGGARTEAFF. The CDR3, as DNA: TGTGCCAGCAGCCCAGGGGGCGCGAGGACTGAAGCTTTCTTT.

This clonotype was detected a few times. The CDR3 nucleotides read TGTGCCACCAGCAGAGCAGGGAACGGCAATCAGCCCCAGCATTTT. This sequence encodes CATSRAGNGNQPQHF. The rearrangement joins TRBV15 to TRBJ1-5, with D possibly TRBD1 on 5 matching bases. Germline CDR1 LNHNV, CDR2 YYDKDF (reference sequence). The ends were cut back, 1 base at V and 2 bases at J, with 9 bases in the middle. CDR3 length equals 15 residues.

The CDR3: CAISDRGTEAFF. Here the CDR3 DNA reads TGTGCCATCAGTGACAGGGGGACTGAAGCTTTCTTT. This sequence joins TRBV10-3 and TRBJ1-1; TRBD1 aligns across 7 bases. The germline gives CDR1 ENHRY, CDR2 SYGVKD. V was pared by 3 bases and J by 5 bases, with 0 bases of the junction left unmatched. This CDR3 is built from 12 residues.

This sequence joins TRBV28 and TRBJ2-1, with D tentatively TRBD2 (5 bases). V lost 3 bases to trimming and J lost 9 bases, with 15 bases between them. The CDR3 sequence is 14 residues long. Germline CDR1 reads MDHEN; CDR2 reads SYDVKM. The DNA of the CDR3 is TGTGCCAGCAGTTTTAGCGTAGCGTCCGCTGAGCAGTTCTTC. As protein: CASSFSVASAEQFF.

The sample holds a few counts of this clonotype. The genes are TRBV20-1 and TRBJ1-5; a possible D gene is TRBD1 (5 bases). Germline values: CDR1 DFQATT, CDR2 SNEGSKA (reference sequence). The CDR3 runs to 14 residues. V was shortened by 0 bases and J by 7 bases, with 13 bases between the two germline ends. The CDR3 region is CSAREGAGGQPQHF. DNA of the CDR3: TGCAGTGCTAGAGAAGGGGCAGGCGGACAGCCCCAGCATTTT.

This chain connects TRBV28 to TRBJ2-7, with a possible D match to TRBD2 (6 bases). The length of the CDR3 is 18 residues. Germline CDR1 MDHEN, CDR2 SYDVKM. V dropped 1 base and J dropped 5 bases, with 24 bases sitting between them. The DNA of the CDR3 is TGTGCCAGCAGTTTATCTACCAAAGCGGGCTCCTTCGCGGACGAGCAGTACTTC. This translates into CASSLSTKAGSFADEQYF.

The chain couples TRBV6-1 to TRBJ1-2; 10 bases fit TRBD1. The germline V gene encodes CDR1 MNHNS and CDR2 SASEGT. The CDR3 loop spans 16 amino acids. J lost 2 bases, V lost 4 bases, and 7 bases had no gene match. The CDR3 region has the DNA TGTGCCAGCAGTGTCCGGGACAGGGGCTCGAACTATGGCTACACCTTC. It yields the protein CASSVRDRGSNYGYTF.

This clonotype showed up just a few times. The rearrangement links TRBV27 to TRBJ1-1; the match to TRBD1 covers 8 bases. V lost 6 bases, J lost 9 bases, and 9 bases stayed unmatched. Germline loops: CDR1 MNHEY, CDR2 SMNVEV (reference sequence). The CDR3 has 13 residues. CDR3 in amino acids: CASSHRGDEKAFF. DNA for the CDR3: TGTGCCAGCAGCCACAGGGGGGATGAGAAAGCTTTCTTT.

The gene calls are TRBV24-1 and TRBJ2-5; the D is unclear. V was clipped by 7 bases and J by 1 base, with 9 bases between them. In germline, CDR1 is KGHDR, CDR2 SFDVKD. This CDR3 spans 13 amino acids. CDR3 sequence reads: CATSQRFQETQYF. The CDR3 bases are TGTGCCACCAGCCAGCGTTTCCAAGAGACCCAGTACTTC.